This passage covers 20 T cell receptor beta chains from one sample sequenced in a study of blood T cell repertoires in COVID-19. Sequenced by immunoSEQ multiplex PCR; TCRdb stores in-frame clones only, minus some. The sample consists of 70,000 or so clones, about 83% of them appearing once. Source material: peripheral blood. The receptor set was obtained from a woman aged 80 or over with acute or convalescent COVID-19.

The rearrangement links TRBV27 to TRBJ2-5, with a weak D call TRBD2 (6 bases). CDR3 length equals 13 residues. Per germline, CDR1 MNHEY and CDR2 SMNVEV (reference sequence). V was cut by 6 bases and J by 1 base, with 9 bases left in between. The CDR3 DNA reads TGTGCCAGCAGGAATAGCGGCCAAGAGACCCAGTACTTC. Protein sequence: CASRNSGQETQYF.

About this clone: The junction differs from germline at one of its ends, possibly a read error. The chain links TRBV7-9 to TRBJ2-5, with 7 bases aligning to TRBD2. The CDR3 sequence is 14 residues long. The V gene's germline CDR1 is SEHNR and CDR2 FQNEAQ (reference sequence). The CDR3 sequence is CASSPLAAQGTQYF. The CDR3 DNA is TGTGCCAGCAGTCCTCTAGCGGCCCAAGGGACCCAGTACTTC.

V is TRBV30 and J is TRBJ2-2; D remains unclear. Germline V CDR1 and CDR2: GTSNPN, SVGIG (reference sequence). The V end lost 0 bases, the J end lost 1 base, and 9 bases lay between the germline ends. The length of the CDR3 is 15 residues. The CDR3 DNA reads TGTGCCTGGAGTGTTCTTCCAGGGAACACCGGGGAGCTGTTTTTT. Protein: CAWSVLPGNTGELFF.

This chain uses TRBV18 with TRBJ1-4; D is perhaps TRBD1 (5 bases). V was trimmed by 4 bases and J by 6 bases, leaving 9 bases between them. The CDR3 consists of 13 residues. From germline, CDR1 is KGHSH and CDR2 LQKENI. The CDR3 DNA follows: TGTGCCAGCTCACGGCAACAGGATGAAAAACTGTTTTTT. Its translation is CASSRQQDEKLFF.

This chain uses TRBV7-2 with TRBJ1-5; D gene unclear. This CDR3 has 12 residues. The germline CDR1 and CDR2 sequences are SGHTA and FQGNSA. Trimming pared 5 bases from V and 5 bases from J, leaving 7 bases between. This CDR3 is CASSTGDQPQHF. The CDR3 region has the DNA TGTGCCAGCAGCACCGGGGATCAGCCCCAGCATTTT.

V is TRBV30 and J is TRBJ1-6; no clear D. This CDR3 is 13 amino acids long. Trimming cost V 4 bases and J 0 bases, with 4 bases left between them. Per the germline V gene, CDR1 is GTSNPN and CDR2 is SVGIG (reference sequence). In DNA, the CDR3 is TGTGCCTGGAAGAGCTCCTATAATTCACCCCTCCACTTT. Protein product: CAWKSSYNSPLHF.

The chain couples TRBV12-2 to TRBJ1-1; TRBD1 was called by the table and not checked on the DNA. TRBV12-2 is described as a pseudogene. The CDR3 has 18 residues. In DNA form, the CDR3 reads TGTGCAAGTCGCTTAGAGCGACCTCCTACAGGGCTGAACACTGAAGCTTTCTTT. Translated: CASRLERPPTGLNTEAFF.

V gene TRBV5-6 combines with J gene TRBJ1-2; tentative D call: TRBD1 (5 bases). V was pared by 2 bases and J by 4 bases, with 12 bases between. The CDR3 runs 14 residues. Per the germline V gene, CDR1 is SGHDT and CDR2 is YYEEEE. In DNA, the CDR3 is TGTGCCAGCAGCTTATCGGCAGGGCCCTATGGCTACACCTTC. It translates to CASSLSAGPYGYTF.

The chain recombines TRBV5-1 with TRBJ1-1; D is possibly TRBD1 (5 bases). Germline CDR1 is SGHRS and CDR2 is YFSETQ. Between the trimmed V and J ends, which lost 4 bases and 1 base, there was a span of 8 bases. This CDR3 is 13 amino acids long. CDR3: CASSRGQNTEAFF. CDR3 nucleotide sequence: TGCGCCAGCAGCCGAGGACAGAACACTGAAGCTTTCTTT.

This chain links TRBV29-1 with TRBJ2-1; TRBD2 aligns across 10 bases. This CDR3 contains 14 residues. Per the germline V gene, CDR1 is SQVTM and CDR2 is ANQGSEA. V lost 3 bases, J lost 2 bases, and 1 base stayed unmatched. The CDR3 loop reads CSVDSGGAYNEQFF. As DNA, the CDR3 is TGCAGCGTTGACAGCGGGGGGGCCTACAATGAGCAGTTCTTC.

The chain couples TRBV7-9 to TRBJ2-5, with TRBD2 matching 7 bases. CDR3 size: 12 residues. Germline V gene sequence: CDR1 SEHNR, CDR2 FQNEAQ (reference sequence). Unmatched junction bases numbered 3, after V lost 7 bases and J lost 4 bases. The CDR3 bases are TGTGCCAGCACCCGGGGGGTAGAGACCCAGTACTTC. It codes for CASTRGVETQYF.

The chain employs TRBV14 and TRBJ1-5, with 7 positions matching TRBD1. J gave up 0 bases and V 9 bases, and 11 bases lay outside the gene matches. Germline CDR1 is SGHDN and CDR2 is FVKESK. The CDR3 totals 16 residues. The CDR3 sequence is CASETGRGYSNQPQHF. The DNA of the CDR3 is TGTGCCAGTGAGACAGGGCGGGGATATAGCAATCAGCCCCAGCATTTT.

CDR3 residues: CASSPRPVGSYGYTF. The CDR3 DNA is TGTGCCAGCAGTCCCCGCCCAGTCGGGAGCTATGGCTACACCTTC. The V call is TRBV27, the J call TRBJ1-2, with unresolved D. Germline CDR1 reads MNHEY; CDR2 reads SMNVEV (reference sequence). The length of the CDR3 is 15 residues. Trimming pared 5 bases from V and 4 bases from J, leaving 17 bases between.

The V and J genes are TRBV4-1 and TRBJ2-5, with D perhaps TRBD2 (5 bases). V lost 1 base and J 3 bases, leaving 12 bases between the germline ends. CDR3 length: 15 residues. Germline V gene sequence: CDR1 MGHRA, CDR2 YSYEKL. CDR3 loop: CASSQGTRGKETQYF. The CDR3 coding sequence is TGCGCCAGCAGCCAAGGAACTAGAGGGAAAGAGACCCAGTACTTC.

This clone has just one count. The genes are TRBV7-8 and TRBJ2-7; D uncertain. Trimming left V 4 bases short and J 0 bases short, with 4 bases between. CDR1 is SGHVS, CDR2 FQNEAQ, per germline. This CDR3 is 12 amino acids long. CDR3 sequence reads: CASSSSSYEQYF. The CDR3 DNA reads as TGTGCCAGCAGCTCCTCCTCCTACGAGCAGTACTTC.

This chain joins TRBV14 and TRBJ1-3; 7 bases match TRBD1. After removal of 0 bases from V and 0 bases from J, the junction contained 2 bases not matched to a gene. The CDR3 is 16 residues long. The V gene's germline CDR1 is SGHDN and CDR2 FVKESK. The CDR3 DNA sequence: TGTGCCAGCAGCCAAGATGGGACAGTCTCTGGAAACACCATATATTTT. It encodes CASSQDGTVSGNTIYF.

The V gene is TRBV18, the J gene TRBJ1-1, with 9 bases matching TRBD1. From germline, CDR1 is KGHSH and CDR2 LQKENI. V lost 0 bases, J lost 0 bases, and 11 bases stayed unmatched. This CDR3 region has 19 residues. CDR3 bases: TGTGCCAGCTCACCACCGAGGGGACAGGGAACGGGAATGAACACTGAAGCTTTCTTT. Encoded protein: CASSPPRGQGTGMNTEAFF. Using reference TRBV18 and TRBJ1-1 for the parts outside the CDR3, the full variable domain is NAGVMQNPRHLVRRRGQEARLRCSPMKGHSHVYWYRQLPEEGLKFMVYLQKENIIDESGMPKERFSAEFPKEGPSILRIQQVVRGDSAAYFCASSPPRGQGTGMNTEAFFGQGTRLTVV.

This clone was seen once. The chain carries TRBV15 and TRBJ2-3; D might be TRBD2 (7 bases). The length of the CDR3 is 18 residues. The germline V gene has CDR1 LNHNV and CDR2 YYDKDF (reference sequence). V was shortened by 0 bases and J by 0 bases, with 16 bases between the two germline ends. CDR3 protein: CATSRDSLGGGSTDTQYF. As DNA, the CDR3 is TGTGCCACCAGCAGAGATAGTTTGGGGGGGGGCAGCACAGATACGCAGTATTTT.

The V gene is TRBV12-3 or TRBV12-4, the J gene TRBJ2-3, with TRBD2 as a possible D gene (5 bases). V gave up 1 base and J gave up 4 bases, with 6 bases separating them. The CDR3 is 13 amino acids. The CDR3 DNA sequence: TGTGCCAGCAGTTTAGACGGGGCAGATACGCAGTATTTT. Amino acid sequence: CASSLDGADTQYF.

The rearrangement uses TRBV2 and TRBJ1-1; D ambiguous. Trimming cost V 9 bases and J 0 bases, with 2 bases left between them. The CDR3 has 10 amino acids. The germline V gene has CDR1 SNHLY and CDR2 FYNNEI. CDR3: CASMNTEAFF. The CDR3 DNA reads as TGTGCCAGTATGAACACTGAAGCTTTCTTT.